What follows is one T cell receptor beta chain and its context. The data originate from a study of shared clonotypes between healthy human individuals. The ends lost 9 bases at V and 8 bases at J; junction bases unmatched: 24. Germline V gene sequence: CDR1 LNHDA, CDR2 SQIVND (reference sequence). This CDR3 contains 19 residues. Sequencing was performed with immunoSEQ multiplex PCR; in TCRdb, only in-frame clones are kept and a portion is missing. The table has some 1,100,000 clones, more than 75% seen once; the top ten hold roughly 0.56%. V gene TRBV19 combines with J gene TRBJ2-1; 11 bases align to TRBD2. This clonotype was sampled from a man between 18 and 29 years old in good health. Some clones in this sample may be carry-over from other donors' samples. Material: memory CD4+ T cells from PBMCs. Subset meaning: CD45RA-negative fraction. The CDR3 DNA reads TGTGCCAGCCCCATCACGCCCCTTAGCGGGAGGGGGGGGGCGCATGAGCAGTTCTTC. Its translation is CASPITPLSGRGGAHEQFF.